This is a list of T cell receptor beta chains from one sample in a study of regulatory dendritic cells for organ transplantation. Sequencing was performed with immunoSEQ multiplex PCR; in TCRdb, only in-frame clones are kept and a portion is missing. Of some 12,000 clones in the sample, 79% were seen once. The antigens of these receptors remain unknown. Sequencing used naive CD8+ T cells from blood cultured with regulatory dendritic cells. The receptors stem from a human donor in good health. CDR3s leave out the opening cysteine and the closing phenylalanine or tryptophan. The order of the fields is CDR3 protein, J gene, V gene, D gene. The D gene is left open where the match is weak.

ASSPIGSGNTIY | TRBJ1-3 | TRBV28 | .
ASSEGGGLPYEQY | TRBJ2-7 | TRBV9 | .
ASSLDPQVNTEAF | TRBJ1-1 | TRBV5-5 | .
ASSAEGGGRTDTQY | TRBJ2-3 | TRBV9 | TRBD2
ASSFRDRGQETQY | TRBJ2-5 | TRBV13 | TRBD1
ASSLERAGNTEAF | TRBJ1-1 | TRBV7-8 | .
ASSLARQGNTGELF | TRBJ2-2 | TRBV5-1 | TRBD1
ASSARTGEDGGYT | TRBJ1-2 | TRBV9 | TRBD1
ASSLGPLSRDSYYEQY | TRBJ2-7 | TRBV7-6 | TRBD1
ASSSPPDAGGAVYEQY | TRBJ2-7 | TRBV5-1 | TRBD2
ASSLGQGFFSTEAF | TRBJ1-1 | TRBV19 | TRBD1
ASSTWAGVTEAF | TRBJ1-1 | TRBV19 | .
ASSLAGSSYEQY | TRBJ2-7 | TRBV27 | .
ASSLEGATDTQY | TRBJ2-3 | TRBV7-3 | .
ASSLSRYEQY | TRBJ2-7 | TRBV5-6 | .
ASSDGQGSEQY | TRBJ2-7 | TRBV5-4 | TRBD1
ASSGGQLEEPSVPSYEQY | TRBJ2-7 | TRBV9 | .
ASSVTSGGLTGELF | TRBJ2-2 | TRBV6-4 | TRBD2
ASSTDRTWGNQPQH | TRBJ1-5 | TRBV19 | .
SVDRGIHGYT | TRBJ1-2 | TRBV29-1 | .
ASSLAGRLGSTDGYT | TRBJ1-2 | TRBV7-8 | .
AARTGTLSEQY | TRBJ2-7 | TRBV6-5 | TRBD1
ASSQALAADYEQY | TRBJ2-7 | TRBV9 | TRBD2
ASSLEQGVNEQF | TRBJ2-1 | TRBV5-6 | TRBD1
ASSHMDRSYEQY | TRBJ2-7 | TRBV4-1 | TRBD1
ASSQGLSNQPQH | TRBJ1-5 | TRBV4-2 | .
ASRFSDRVSSEKLF | TRBJ1-4 | TRBV7-9 | TRBD1
ASSYSGHRYEQY | TRBJ2-7 | TRBV6-5 | .
ASSLAQPAYEQY | TRBJ2-7 | TRBV11-2 | .
ASGFGLGYGYT | TRBJ1-2 | TRBV12-5 | .
ASSAGLQEGNTIY | TRBJ1-3 | TRBV5-4 | .
ASSPLAGEAF | TRBJ1-1 | TRBV27 | .
ASSSRGGSSYEQY | TRBJ2-7 | TRBV11-3 | TRBD1
ASSSTGTTLEQY | TRBJ2-7 | TRBV7-9 | .
ASSVPRASGGLDNEQF | TRBJ2-1 | TRBV9 | TRBD2
ASSAWTSDSYNEQF | TRBJ2-1 | TRBV7-9 | TRBD2
ASSLDRWLTQETQY | TRBJ2-5 | TRBV11-2 | .
ASSLGGDEQY | TRBJ2-7 | TRBV5-6 | .
ASSAGQWDDQPQH | TRBJ1-5 | TRBV19 | TRBD1
ASSQDLDRGPNGYT | TRBJ1-2 | TRBV4-3 | TRBD1
ASSLLTGMNTEAF | TRBJ1-1 | TRBV5-8 | .
ASSSGSGGNQPQH | TRBJ1-5 | TRBV19 | .
ASSDTGANYGYT | TRBJ1-2 | TRBV2 | TRBD1
ASSRTETSGGDEQF | TRBJ2-1 | TRBV27 | TRBD2
ASSWDMVGEQY | TRBJ2-7 | TRBV7-9 | .
ASSLRRDSNQPQH | TRBJ1-5 | TRBV7-2 | .
ASSVDERGWTGELF | TRBJ2-2 | TRBV9 | TRBD2
ASGTNELAEYNEQF | TRBJ2-1 | TRBV12-5 | TRBD2